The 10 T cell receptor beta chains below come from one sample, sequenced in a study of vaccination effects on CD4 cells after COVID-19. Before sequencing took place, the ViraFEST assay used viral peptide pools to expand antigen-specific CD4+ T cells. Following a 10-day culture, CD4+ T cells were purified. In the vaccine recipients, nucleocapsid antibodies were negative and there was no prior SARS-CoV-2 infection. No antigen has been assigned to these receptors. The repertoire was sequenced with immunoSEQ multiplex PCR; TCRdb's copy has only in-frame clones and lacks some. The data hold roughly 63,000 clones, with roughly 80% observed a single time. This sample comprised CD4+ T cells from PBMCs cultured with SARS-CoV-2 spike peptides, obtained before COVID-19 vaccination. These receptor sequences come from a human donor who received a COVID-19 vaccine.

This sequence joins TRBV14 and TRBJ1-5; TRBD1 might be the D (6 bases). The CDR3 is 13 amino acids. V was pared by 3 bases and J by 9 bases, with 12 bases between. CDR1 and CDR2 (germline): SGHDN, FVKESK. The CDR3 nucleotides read TGTGCCAGCAGCCAGGACAGATTGGCGCCCCAGCATTTT. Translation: CASSQDRLAPQHF.

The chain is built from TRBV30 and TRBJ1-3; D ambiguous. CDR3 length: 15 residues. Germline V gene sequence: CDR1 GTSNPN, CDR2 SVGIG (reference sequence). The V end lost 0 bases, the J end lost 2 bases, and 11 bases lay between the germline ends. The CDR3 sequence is CAWSVNPTAGNTIYF. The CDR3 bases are TGTGCCTGGAGTGTAAACCCTACGGCTGGAAACACCATATATTTT. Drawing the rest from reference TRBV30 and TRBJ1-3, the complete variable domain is SQTIHQWPATLVQPVGSPLSLECTVEGTSNPNLYWYRQAAGRGLQLLFYSVGIGQISSEVPQNLSASRPQDRQFILSSKKLLLSDSGFYLCAWSVNPTAGNTIYFGEGSWLTVV.

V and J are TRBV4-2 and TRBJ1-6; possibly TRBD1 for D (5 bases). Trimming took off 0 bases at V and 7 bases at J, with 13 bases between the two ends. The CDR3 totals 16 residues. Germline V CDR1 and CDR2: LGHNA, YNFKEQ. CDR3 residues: CASSQDGAGTNSPLHF. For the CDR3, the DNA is TGTGCCAGCAGCCAAGATGGGGCGGGGACGAATTCACCCCTCCACTTT.

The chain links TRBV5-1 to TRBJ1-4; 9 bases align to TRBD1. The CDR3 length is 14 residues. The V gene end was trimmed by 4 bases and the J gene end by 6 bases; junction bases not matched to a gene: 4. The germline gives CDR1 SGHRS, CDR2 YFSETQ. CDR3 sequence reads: CASSSGDRDEKLFF. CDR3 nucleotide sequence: TGCGCCAGCAGCAGTGGGGACAGGGATGAAAAACTGTTTTTT. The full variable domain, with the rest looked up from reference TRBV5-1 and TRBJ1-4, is KAGVTQTPRYLIKTRGQQVTLSCSPISGHRSVSWYQQTPGQGLQFLFEYFSETQRNKGNFPGRFSGRQFSNSRSEMNVSTLELGDSALYLCASSSGDRDEKLFFGSGTQLSVL.

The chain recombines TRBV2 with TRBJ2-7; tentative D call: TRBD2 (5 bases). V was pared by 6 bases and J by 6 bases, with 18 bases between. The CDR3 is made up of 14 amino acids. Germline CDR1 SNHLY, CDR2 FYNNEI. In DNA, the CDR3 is TGTGCCAGCAGAGAATCTAGGACTTTCGGCGAGCAGTACGTC. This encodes CASRESRTFGEQYV.

The CDR3 region is CASSEPGTWYEQYV. CDR3 DNA sequence: TGTGCCAGCAGTGAACCCGGGACGTGGTACGAGCAGTACGTC. The rearrangement joins TRBV2 to TRBJ2-7, with D perhaps matching TRBD1 or TRBD2 (5 bases each). The CDR3 runs to 14 residues. The germline V gene encodes CDR1 SNHLY and CDR2 FYNNEI. V shed 2 bases and J shed 4 bases, with 12 bases lying between them.

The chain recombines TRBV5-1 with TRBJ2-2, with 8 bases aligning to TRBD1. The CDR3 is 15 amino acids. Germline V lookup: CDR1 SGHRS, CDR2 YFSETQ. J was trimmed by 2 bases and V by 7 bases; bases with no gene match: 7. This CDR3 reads CASPKDRVNTGELFF. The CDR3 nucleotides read TGCGCCAGCCCCAAGGACAGGGTCAACACCGGGGAGCTGTTTTTT.

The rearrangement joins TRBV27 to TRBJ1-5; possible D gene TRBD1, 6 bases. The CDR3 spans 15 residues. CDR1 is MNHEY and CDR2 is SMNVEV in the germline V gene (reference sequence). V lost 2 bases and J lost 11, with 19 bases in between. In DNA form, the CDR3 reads TGTGCCAGCAGTTTACTCGGGGGCCCGGTTGGGGCCCAGCATTTT. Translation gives CASSLLGGPVGAQHF.

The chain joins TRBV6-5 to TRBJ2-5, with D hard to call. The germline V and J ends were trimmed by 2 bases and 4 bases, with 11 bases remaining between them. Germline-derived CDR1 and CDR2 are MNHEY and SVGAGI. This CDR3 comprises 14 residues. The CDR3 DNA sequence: TGTGCCAGCAGTTACGCCGGAAGGCCAGAGACCCAGTACTTC. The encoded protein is CASSYAGRPETQYF.

The DNA for the CDR3 is TGTGCCAGCAGCCAATCGCGACAGTCTGGAAACACCATATATTTT. Amino acid sequence: CASSQSRQSGNTIYF. The chain links TRBV16 to TRBJ1-3, with a tentative D call TRBD1 (5 bases). The germline gives CDR1 KGHSY, CDR2 FQNENV. This CDR3 contains 15 residues. The germline V and J ends were trimmed by 0 bases and 1 base, with 7 bases remaining between them.